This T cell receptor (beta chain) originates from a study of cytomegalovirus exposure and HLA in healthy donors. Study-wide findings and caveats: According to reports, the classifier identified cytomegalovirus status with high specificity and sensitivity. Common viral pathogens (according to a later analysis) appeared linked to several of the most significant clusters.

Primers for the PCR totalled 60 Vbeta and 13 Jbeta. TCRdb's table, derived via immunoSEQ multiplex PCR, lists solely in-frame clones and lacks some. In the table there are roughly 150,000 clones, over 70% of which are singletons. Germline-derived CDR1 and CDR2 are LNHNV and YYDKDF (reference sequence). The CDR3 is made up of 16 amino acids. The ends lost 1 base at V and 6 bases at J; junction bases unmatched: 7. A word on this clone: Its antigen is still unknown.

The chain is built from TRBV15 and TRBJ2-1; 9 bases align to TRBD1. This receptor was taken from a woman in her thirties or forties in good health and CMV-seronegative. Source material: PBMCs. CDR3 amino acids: CATSRAGTGSLNEQFF. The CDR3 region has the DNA TGTGCCACCAGCAGAGCAGGGACAGGGTCCCTCAATGAGCAGTTCTTC.